Each of the 24 T cell receptor beta chains below was sequenced from the same sample in a study of blood T cells in healthy people across ages (dated by TCRdb to about 2015). The library was obtained by 5' RACE. Sequenced using an Illumina HiSeq 2500. A second roughly 6 to 11 cycle PCR used a sample-barcoded 5' primer and a J-beta primer mix. TCRdb itself trimmed the public reads at Q25 with fastp, ran MiXCR and retained productive beta chains. Every entry covers one CDR3 protein and lists the most common genes and DNA from its rows. Across this sample there are about 600,000 distinct CDR3 sequences, with more than 45% seen only once. Together, the top ten hold roughly 24% of the sample. What was sequenced was blood. Receptors were obtained from a man older than 75 in good health.

This chain uses TRBV7-9 with TRBJ2-7; D possibly matches TRBD1 or TRBD2 (6 bases each). Per germline, CDR1 SEHNR and CDR2 FQNEAQ (reference sequence). The CDR3 length is 14 residues. With 2 bases removed from V and 7 bases from J, the gap between germline ends came to 15 bases. The CDR3 reads CASSLLIGGYEQYF. CDR3 nucleotide sequence: TGTGCCAGCAGCTTACTTATAGGGGGGTATGAGCAGTACTTC.

The chain joins TRBV9 to TRBJ2-3; 8 nucleotides line up with TRBD2. Germline loops: CDR1 SGDLS, CDR2 YYNGEE. CDR3 size: 16 residues. Trimming removed 0 bases from V and 5 bases from J; junction bases left unmatched: 8. The CDR3 bases are TGTGCCAGCAGCGTAGGTCCAGCGGGAGTAGAAGATACGCAGTATTTT. Its protein is CASSVGPAGVEDTQYF.

The CDR3 is CASSFRRGANVLTF. CDR3 in DNA: TGTGCCAGCAGTTTCCGTCGGGGGGCCAACGTCCTGACTTTC. The chain uses TRBV12-3 or TRBV12-4 and TRBJ2-6; D uncertain. This CDR3 region has 14 residues. V dropped 3 bases and J dropped 4 bases, with 7 bases sitting between them.

The sample holds a few counts of this clonotype. The CDR3 nucleotides read TGTGCCAGCAGTCCCCGGCGCAGGGTCGATGAGCAGTTCTTC. Its protein is CASSPRRRVDEQFF. This chain uses TRBV28 with TRBJ2-1; tentatively, D is TRBD1 (5 bases). The CDR3 extends over 14 amino acids. V was cut by 5 bases and J by 8 bases, with 16 bases left in between. Germline V gene lookup returns CDR1 MDHEN and CDR2 SYDVKM.

The J gene is TRBJ1-2, the V gene TRBV20-1; D is uncertain. V was pared by 3 bases and J by 0 bases, with 8 bases between. The CDR3 is 13 amino acids. Germline CDR1 and CDR2: DFQATT and SNEGSKA (reference sequence). The CDR3 nucleotides read TGCAGTGCTAGTCCCCAAGCTAACTATGGCTACACCTTC. This codes for CSASPQANYGYTF.

The sample holds many counts of this clonotype. V usage is TRBV7-2 and J usage is TRBJ2-5; D gene ambiguous. Germline assignment: CDR1 SGHTA and CDR2 FQGNSA. The CDR3 length is 13 residues. V was clipped by 3 bases and J by 1 base, with 6 bases between them. CDR3 in amino acids: CASSLGLQETQYF. The CDR3 nucleotides read TGTGCCAGCAGCTTGGGCCTCCAAGAGACCCAGTACTTC.

This chain links TRBV6-6 with TRBJ1-2; the D gene is possibly TRBD1 (5 bases). The CDR3 length is 16 residues. Germline V CDR1 and CDR2: MNHNY, SVGAGI (reference sequence). Trimming left V 8 bases short and J 4 bases short, with 23 bases between. The CDR3 sequence: CASGRRPGGSGYGYTF. The DNA for the CDR3 is TGTGCCAGCGGCCGACGCCCGGGGGGAAGCGGCTATGGCTACACCTTC.

The chain combines TRBV7-2 with TRBJ2-2; TRBD1 matches 12 bases. The CDR3 sequence is 17 residues long. The junction had 7 bases not matched to a gene; V was cut back by 6 bases and J by 2 bases. Per the germline V gene, CDR1 is SGHTA and CDR2 is FQGNSA. In DNA form, the CDR3 reads TGTGCCAGCAGGAGGGGGGGACAGGGGGCTAACACCGGGGAGCTGTTTTTT. Amino acid sequence: CASRRGGQGANTGELFF.

V is TRBV13 and J is TRBJ2-7, with 10 nucleotides matching TRBD2. From germline, CDR1 is PRHDT and CDR2 FYEKMQ (reference sequence). This CDR3 has 15 residues. J lost 2 bases, V lost 6 bases, and 7 bases had no gene match. The CDR3 bases are TGTGCCAGCAGGTTGGGTAGCGGGGGGACCTACGAGCAGTACTTC. Translated, it gives CASRLGSGGTYEQYF.

The gene calls are TRBV10-3 and TRBJ2-3; D call uncertain. Germline assignment: CDR1 ENHRY and CDR2 SYGVKD. The V and J ends lost 7 bases and 6 bases respectively, with 17 bases between them. This CDR3 contains 14 residues. CDR3: CAITQTQGLDTQYF. In nucleotides, the CDR3 is TGTGCCATCACCCAGACGCAAGGGCTCGATACGCAGTATTTT.

The sample holds a few counts of this clonotype. The CDR3 nucleotides are TGTGCCAGCAGCCAAGGGTTCCAAGCGAGTACGCAGTATTTT. It yields the protein CASSQGFQASTQYF. This chain uses TRBV14 with TRBJ2-3, with D unclear. Germline-derived CDR1 and CDR2 are SGHDN and FVKESK. V dropped 1 base and J dropped 8 bases, with 13 bases sitting between them. The CDR3 length is 14 residues. Full variable domain (remainder filled in from reference TRBV14 and TRBJ2-3): EAGVTQFPSHSVIEKGQTVTLRCDPISGHDNLYWYRRVMGKEIKFLLHFVKESKQDESGMPNNRFLAERTGGTYSTLKVQPAELEDSGVYFCASSQGFQASTQYFGPGTRLTVL.

The sample holds many counts of this clonotype. The chain recombines TRBV10-1 with TRBJ2-3; tentative D call: TRBD2 (5 bases). Germline V gene lookup returns CDR1 WNHNN and CDR2 SYGVQD (reference sequence). Deletions cut 4 bases from V and 1 base from J, with 12 bases between. There are 15 residues in the CDR3. CDR3 bases: TGCGCCAGCAGTGTGGCCGGGGATGGCACAGATACGCAGTATTTT. Its translation is CASSVAGDGTDTQYF.

The chain has TRBV7-3 and TRBJ2-5; no firm D call. The CDR3 totals 15 residues. CDR1 is SGHTA and CDR2 is FQGTGA in the germline V gene. V lost 2 bases and J 5 bases, leaving 15 bases between the germline ends. In DNA, the CDR3 is TGTGCCAGCAGCTTAGGCCCGGAACTCGGGGAGACCCAGTACTTC. Amino acid sequence: CASSLGPELGETQYF.

The chain uses TRBV11-2 and TRBJ2-6, with D possibly matching TRBD1 (5 bases). Trimming took 8 bases from V and 4 from J, leaving 21 bases between them. Germline V gives CDR1 SGHAT, CDR2 FQNNGV. The CDR3 sequence is 17 residues long. For the CDR3, the DNA is TGTGCCAGCTCCCGTCAGGGCCACTCCCCCGGGGCCAACGTCCTGACTTTC. This sequence encodes CASSRQGHSPGANVLTF.

In regard to this clonotype: The junction departs from germline at one end; a sequencing error may be responsible. This sequence joins TRBV12-3 or TRBV12-4 and TRBJ1-3; the D gene is possibly TRBD1 (5 bases). The CDR3 is 16 amino acids. CDR3 DNA: TGTGCCGGCAGTCTACTAGGGATTCCAGGGTCGAACACCATATATTTT. It specifies CAGSLLGIPGSNTIYF.

This clonotype was detected only a few times. The chain combines TRBV7-8 with TRBJ2-7, with unresolved D. The germline V gene encodes CDR1 SGHVS and CDR2 FQNEAQ. V lost 6 bases to trimming and J lost 2 bases, with 11 bases between them. This CDR3 contains 13 residues. The CDR3 region is CASSMTPTYEQYF. The CDR3, as DNA: TGTGCCAGCAGTATGACACCAACCTACGAGCAGTACTTC.

The chain links TRBV7-2 to TRBJ2-3; 7 bases fit TRBD2. V was clipped by 0 bases and J by 4 bases; unmatched bases: 4. Germline CDR1 and CDR2: SGHTA and FQGNSA. This CDR3 comprises 15 residues. This chain's CDR3 is CASSLASAGADTQYF. CDR3 DNA sequence: TGTGCCAGCAGCTTAGCGAGCGCGGGGGCAGATACGCAGTATTTT.

V gene TRBV7-2 combines with J gene TRBJ2-1; no clear D. V lost 1 base to trimming and J lost 15 bases, with 10 bases between them. CDR3 length: 11 residues. Germline lookup yields CDR1 SGHTA and CDR2 FQGNSA. The CDR3 DNA reads TGTGCCAGCAGCTTAGATTTGCTGTGGTTCTTC. Translating gives CASSLDLLWFF.

This chain uses TRBV20-1 with TRBJ1-6; possibly TRBD1 for D (5 bases). This CDR3 has 13 amino acids. Germline loops: CDR1 DFQATT, CDR2 SNEGSKA (reference sequence). V dropped 5 bases and J dropped 6 bases, with 11 bases sitting between them. CDR3 coding DNA: TGCAGTGCTGACCGGGACTTTAATTCACCCCTCCACTTT. Translated, it gives CSADRDFNSPLHF.

This clonotype was seen a few times. Just one base apart from a much larger clone, this may be a read error. The chain has TRBV6-1 and TRBJ2-3; TRBD2 agrees at 10 bases. The V gene end was trimmed by 3 bases and the J gene end by 1 base; junction bases not matched to a gene: 4. CDR3 length equals 16 residues. Germline V CDR1 and CDR2: MNHNS, SASEGT. CDR3 in amino acids: CASSDRAGGGTDTQYF. For the CDR3, the DNA is TGTGCCAGCAGTGACAGAGCGGGAGGGGGCACAGATACGCAGTATTTT.

The chain couples TRBV18 to TRBJ1-3; weak D call: TRBD1 (5 bases). The CDR3 is 15 amino acids. Germline values: CDR1 KGHSH, CDR2 LQKENI. Deletions cut 0 bases from V and 2 bases from J, with 8 bases between. The CDR3 sequence: CASSPPAGTGNTIYF. CDR3 nucleotides: TGTGCCAGCTCACCACCAGCAGGGACTGGAAACACCATATATTTT.

The gene calls are TRBV7-2 and TRBJ2-3, with 8 bases fitting TRBD2. V gave up 5 bases and J gave up 4 bases; unmatched junction bases: 11. Looked up from germline, CDR1 is SGHTA and CDR2 is FQGNSA. The CDR3 has 16 residues. The CDR3 loop is CASSATGGGGSDTQYF. In DNA form, the CDR3 reads TGTGCCAGCAGCGCAACGGGGGGCGGGGGGTCAGATACGCAGTATTTT.

The CDR3 region is CASSPAAGVTYEQYF. Written as DNA, the CDR3 is TGTGCCAGCAGCCCAGCCGCGGGGGTGACATACGAGCAGTACTTC. The rearrangement links TRBV7-2 to TRBJ2-7, with 7 bases matching TRBD2. Germline CDR1 SGHTA, CDR2 FQGNSA. V shed 5 bases and J 4 bases; nucleotides not matched to a gene: 11. This CDR3 is built from 15 residues. The whole variable domain, filled in from reference TRBV7-2 and TRBJ2-7, reads GAGVSQSPSNKVTEKGKDVELRCDPISGHTALYWYRQSLGQGLEFLIYFQGNSAPDKSGLPSDRFSAERTGGSVSTLTIQRTQQEDSAVYLCASSPAAGVTYEQYFGPGTRLTVT.

This clonotype was recorded a few times. The CDR3 region has the DNA TGCAGCGTCGGTCGCGGCGGGAGAGGGCACGAGCAGTACTTC. It encodes CSVGRGGRGHEQYF. This rearrangement joins TRBV29-1 to TRBJ2-5; 7 bases are a match to TRBD2. The better agreement between TRBJ2-7 and the DNA end casts doubt on the J call. The germline gives CDR1 SQVTM, CDR2 ANQGSEA. This CDR3 region has 14 residues.